The next 13 T cell receptor beta chains were all read from a single sample in a study of circulating and synovial CD4+ cells in juvenile arthritis. The repertoire was sequenced with immunoSEQ multiplex PCR; TCRdb's copy has only in-frame clones and lacks some. The table lists about 16,000 clones, about 90% of them singletons. Sequencing was performed on CD4+ T cells from blood. The receptor source for this set is a human donor with juvenile idiopathic arthritis.

Here the CDR3 DNA reads TGCGCCAGCAGCTTCCGCGGGGGGCGAGGAGATACGCAGTATTTT. It is translated as CASSFRGGRGDTQYF. This sequence joins TRBV5-1 and TRBJ2-3, with 8 positions matching TRBD2. V was pared by 2 bases and J by 5 bases, with 7 bases of the junction left unmatched. Germline lookup yields CDR1 SGHRS and CDR2 YFSETQ. This CDR3 is built from 15 residues.

The chain is built from TRBV7-2 and TRBJ2-2, with TRBD2 identical over 7 bases. CDR1 is SGHTA and CDR2 is FQGNSA in the germline V gene. CDR3 length equals 19 residues. V gave up 5 bases and J gave up 2 bases; unmatched junction bases: 17. The CDR3 DNA reads TGTGCCAGCAGCGTCACCGCTCTAGCGGACACGGAAAACACCGGGGAGCTGTTTTTT. It encodes CASSVTALADTENTGELFF.

The V and J genes are TRBV9 and TRBJ2-1, with 9 bases aligning to TRBD1. The junction had 18 bases not matched to a gene; V was cut back by 0 bases and J by 2 bases. The CDR3 has 21 residues. The germline V gene encodes CDR1 SGDLS and CDR2 YYNGEE. DNA of the CDR3: TGTGCCAGCAGCGTAGGTGTAGTTCGTTGGGACAGGGAAGTCGCCTACAATGAGCAGTTCTTC. The encoded protein is CASSVGVVRWDREVAYNEQFF.

V is TRBV5-8 and J is TRBJ1-6; 7 bases map to TRBD1. Germline assignment: CDR1 SGHTS and CDR2 YDEGEE. This CDR3 comprises 15 residues. The ends lost 4 bases at V and 14 bases at J; junction bases unmatched: 15. DNA of the CDR3: TGTGCCAGCAGCCTATCCGGGACAGCTCTCTGGGCCCTCCACTTT. Translating it yields CASSLSGTALWALHF.

This rearrangement joins TRBV10-3 to TRBJ1-1; TRBD1 might be the D (6 bases). V was cut by 7 bases and J by 4 bases, with 13 bases left in between. The CDR3 has 13 amino acids. The germline CDR1 and CDR2 sequences are ENHRY and SYGVKD. CDR3 loop: CAITTGSGTEAFF. In DNA form, the CDR3 reads TGTGCCATCACAACAGGGTCGGGCACTGAAGCTTTCTTT.

The V call is TRBV5-1, the J call TRBJ2-2; D gene uncertain. The CDR3 spans 14 residues. V dropped 1 base and J dropped 6 bases, with 10 bases sitting between them. Germline V CDR1 and CDR2: SGHRS, YFSETQ. CDR3 nucleotide sequence: TGCGCCAGCAGCTTGAATATCGCGGCCGGGGAGCTGTTTTTT. Protein product: CASSLNIAAGELFF.

The V call is TRBV15, the J call TRBJ1-5; tentative D call: TRBD1 (6 bases). V was shortened by 8 bases and J by 6 bases, with 14 bases between the two germline ends. The germline CDR1 and CDR2 sequences are LNHNV and YYDKDF (reference sequence). The CDR3 extends over 13 amino acids. Here the CDR3 DNA reads TGTGCCACCGCGACAGGAAAAGTTCAGCCCCAGCATTTT. Protein product: CATATGKVQPQHF. Full variable domain (missing parts from reference TRBV15 and TRBJ1-5): DAMVIQNPRYQVTQFGKPVTLSCSQTLNHNVMYWYQQKSSQAPKLLFHYYDKDFNNEADTPDNFQSRRPNTSFCFLDIRSPGLGDTAMYLCATATGKVQPQHFGDGTRLSIL.

This clone showed up just once. The V and J genes are TRBV9 and TRBJ2-3; no definite D call. The CDR3 sequence is 13 residues long. CDR1 is SGDLS, CDR2 YYNGEE, per germline. Trimming removed 6 bases at V and 1 base at J, with 9 bases between. The CDR3 DNA is TGTGCCAGCAACCCCAGCGGCACAGATACGCAGTATTTT. It encodes CASNPSGTDTQYF.

J is TRBJ2-3 and V is TRBV7-2, with 8 positions matching TRBD2. Germline loops: CDR1 SGHTA, CDR2 FQGNSA. CDR3 length equals 14 residues. J was trimmed by 4 bases and V by 3 bases; bases with no gene match: 3. The DNA for the CDR3 is TGTGCCAGCAGCTTCTCCGGGGGGGCAGATACGCAGTATTTT. It translates to CASSFSGGADTQYF.

The genes are TRBV18 and TRBJ2-2, with TRBD2 identical over 9 bases. The CDR3 loop spans 16 amino acids. Germline V gene sequence: CDR1 KGHSH, CDR2 LQKENI. Trimming took 1 base from V and 7 from J; bases not matched to a gene: 7. This chain's CDR3 is CASSPLAGAPGGELFF. Written as DNA, the CDR3 is TGTGCCAGCTCACCACTAGCGGGGGCACCCGGCGGGGAGCTGTTTTTT.

This chain uses TRBV5-4 with TRBJ2-7, with 7 bases that match TRBD2. CDR1 is SGHNT, CDR2 YYREEE, per germline (reference sequence). The CDR3 totals 15 residues. V lost 3 bases to trimming and J lost 6 bases; unmatched junction nucleotides: 12. Here the CDR3 DNA reads TGTGCCAGCAGCTCTGGGAGGGCCTCGATCTCCGAGCAGTACTTC. It encodes CASSSGRASISEQYF.

This chain uses TRBV7-2 with TRBJ2-4; TRBD1 agrees at 8 bases. Per germline, CDR1 SGHTA and CDR2 FQGNSA. This CDR3 region has 15 residues. V shed 4 bases, J shed 2 bases, and the junction held 4 bases outside the gene matches. CDR3 sequence reads: CASSSYRGTKNIQYF. The DNA for the CDR3 is TGTGCCAGCAGCTCTTACAGGGGGACCAAAAACATTCAGTACTTC.

In this sample, this clone turned up once. This chain joins TRBV6-1 and TRBJ2-7, with 7 bases matching TRBD2. This CDR3 contains 11 residues. Germline lookup yields CDR1 MNHNS and CDR2 SASEGT. Trimming removed 7 bases from V and 8 bases from J; junction bases left unmatched: 5. The CDR3 spells CASISAGKQYF. CDR3 DNA sequence: TGTGCCAGCATATCAGCGGGGAAGCAGTACTTC.